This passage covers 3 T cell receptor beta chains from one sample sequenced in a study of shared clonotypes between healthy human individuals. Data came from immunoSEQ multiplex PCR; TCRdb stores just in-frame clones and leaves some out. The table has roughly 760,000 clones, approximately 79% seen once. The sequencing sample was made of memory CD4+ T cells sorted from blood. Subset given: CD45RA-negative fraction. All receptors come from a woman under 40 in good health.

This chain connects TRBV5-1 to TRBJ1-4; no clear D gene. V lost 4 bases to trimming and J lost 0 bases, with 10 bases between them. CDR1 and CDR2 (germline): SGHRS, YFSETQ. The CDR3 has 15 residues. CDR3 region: CASSMTRATNEKLFF. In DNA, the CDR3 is TGCGCCAGCAGCATGACCCGTGCAACTAATGAAAAACTGTTTTTT.

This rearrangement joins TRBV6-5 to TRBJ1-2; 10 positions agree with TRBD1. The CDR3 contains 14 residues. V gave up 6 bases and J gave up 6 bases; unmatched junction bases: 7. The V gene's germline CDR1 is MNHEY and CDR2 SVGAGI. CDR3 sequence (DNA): TGTGCCAGCAGGGAAACCGGGACAGGGGATGGCTACACCTTC. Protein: CASRETGTGDGYTF.

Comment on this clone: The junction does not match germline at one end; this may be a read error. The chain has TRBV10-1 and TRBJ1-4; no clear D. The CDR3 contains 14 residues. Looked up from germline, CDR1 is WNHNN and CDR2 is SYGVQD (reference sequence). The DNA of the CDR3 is TGCGCCACCAGTCCGGACGGAAACCTCGGGAAGCTGTTTTTT. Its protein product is CATSPDGNLGKLFF.